A single sample is the source of the 9 T cell receptor beta chains below, sequenced in a study of neurological immune-mediated disorders. Using its own MiXCR run on the 5' RACE reads, TCRdb lists one record per CDR3 protein. Found here are around 71,000 distinct CDR3 sequences, roughly an eighth of them singletons; the top ten hold around 4.3%. Time point given: longitudinal time-point 1 (baseline). Sequencing used PBMCs. The receptors were gathered from a female donor with HTLV-1-associated myelopathy (HAM/TSP).

This clonotype was counted at least ten times. The genes are TRBV29-1 and TRBJ2-1, with 12 bases fitting TRBD2. Germline values: CDR1 SQVTM, CDR2 ANQGSEA. V lost 2 bases to trimming and J lost 4 bases; unmatched junction nucleotides: 9. The CDR3 consists of 17 residues. In nucleotides, the CDR3 is TGCAGCGTTGAACATCCACTAGCGGGGGGAAATTACAATGAGCAGTTCTTC. Translation: CSVEHPLAGGNYNEQFF.

This clonotype was seen many times. An end of the junction differs from the germline gene, which may be a read error. The CDR3 spells CASSPSGGTGDSYF. The CDR3, as DNA: TGTGCCAGCAGCCCCTCGGGGGGGACAGGGGATTCCTACTTC. The chain combines TRBV7-9 with TRBJ1-2, with TRBD1 matching 10 bases. CDR3 length equals 14 residues. Germline values: CDR1 SEHNR, CDR2 FQNEAQ (reference sequence).

The J gene is TRBJ2-3, the V gene TRBV12-3 or TRBV12-4; TRBD2 might be the D (5 bases). V was pared by 6 bases and J by 0 bases, with 13 bases between. This CDR3 region has 15 residues. The CDR3 is CASSKAGVSTDTQYF. The CDR3, as DNA: TGTGCCAGCAGCAAAGCCGGGGTCAGCACAGATACGCAGTATTTT.

This clonotype was detected ten times or more. The CDR3 DNA reads TGTGCCAGCAGTTTCGGGACAGGGGTTTACAATGAGCAGTTCTTC. Amino acid sequence: CASSFGTGVYNEQFF. V is TRBV12-3 or TRBV12-4 and J is TRBJ2-1, with 10 bases identical to TRBD1. Trimming removed 3 bases from V and 4 bases from J; junction bases left unmatched: 3. The CDR3 length is 15 residues.

This clonotype has more than one count but fewer than ten. CDR3 residues: CASSPQGGGTEAFF. The CDR3 DNA sequence: TGTGCCAGCAGCCCCCAGGGGGGGGGCACTGAAGCTTTCTTT. This chain connects TRBV12-3 or TRBV12-4 to TRBJ1-1; 7 bases align to TRBD1. The CDR3 is made up of 14 amino acids. V was clipped by 6 bases and J by 4 bases; unmatched bases: 8.

This clonotype was recorded many times. The gene calls are TRBV10-1 and TRBJ1-1; TRBD1 might be the D (6 bases). The V gene's germline CDR1 is WNHNN and CDR2 SYGVQD (reference sequence). The germline V and J ends were trimmed by 0 bases and 5 bases, with 13 bases remaining between them. The CDR3 consists of 15 residues. The CDR3 protein is CASSESTERGTEAFF. CDR3 sequence (DNA): TGCGCCAGCAGTGAGTCGACTGAGAGGGGGACTGAAGCTTTCTTT.

In this sample, this clonotype turned up many times. The genes are TRBV5-1 and TRBJ1-6; D remains unclear. CDR3 size: 16 residues. V was trimmed by 1 base and J by 0 bases, leaving 8 bases between them. Germline CDR1 is SGHRS and CDR2 is YFSETQ. CDR3 loop: CASSLQADSYNSPLHF. The CDR3 bases are TGCGCCAGCAGCTTGCAAGCGGACTCCTATAATTCACCCCTCCACTTT.

V gene TRBV4-1 combines with J gene TRBJ2-3; no firm D call. This CDR3 region has 12 residues. From germline, CDR1 is MGHRA and CDR2 YSYEKL. Trimming pared 4 bases from V and 6 bases from J, leaving 8 bases between. CDR3 coding DNA: TGCGCCAGCAGCCCACAGTCGGATACGCAGTATTTT. Protein sequence: CASSPQSDTQYF.

This clonotype was detected many times. This chain links TRBV12-3 or TRBV12-4 with TRBJ2-3, with a weak D call TRBD1 (6 bases). This CDR3 is built from 12 residues. The germline V and J ends were trimmed by 6 bases and 8 bases, with 12 bases remaining between them. The CDR3 sequence: CASRLRQVTQYF. The CDR3 coding sequence is TGTGCCAGCAGGCTAAGACAGGTTACGCAGTATTTT.